This T cell receptor beta chain comes out of a study of shared clonotypes between healthy human individuals. Study details: Each donor had three CD4 naive, three CD4 memory, two CD8 naive and one CD8 memory plate. Study findings and constraints: Naive subsets tended to show greater estimated richness than memory subsets.

The CDR3 is made up of 13 amino acids. Per the germline V gene, CDR1 is MNHEY and CDR2 is SVGAGI. Trimming took 0 bases from V and 10 from J, leaving 7 bases between them. About this clone: As yet, its antigen is unknown.

The data were produced by immunoSEQ multiplex PCR, yet TCRdb's version contains in-frame clones alone and is incomplete. The sample shows about 2 million clones, over 85% of them seen only once. Material: naive CD4+ T cells sorted from blood. Subset specified: CD45RA+ positively selected. The TCR originated in a man between 18 and 29 years old in good health. The chain recombines TRBV6-5 with TRBJ1-6; unclear D gene. The CDR3 spells CASSYSKWSPLHF. CDR3 DNA: TGTGCCAGCAGTTACTCGAAGTGGTCACCCCTCCACTTT.